A selection of T cell receptor beta chains follows, all from one sample in a study of shared clonotypes between healthy human individuals. Some clones are missing from TCRdb's copy, which holds only in-frame ones; the method was immunoSEQ multiplex PCR. The table shows millions of clones, with roughly nine tenths occurring only once. The sequencing sample was made of naive CD4+ T cells sorted from blood. The receptors were sampled from a man younger than 35 in good health. Each CDR3 is given with its conserved first and last residue. The D gene is left open where the match is weak. Clone size, where shown, is once, few, many, or a class for clones that have expanded.

V: TRBV11-1; D: TRBD1; size: .; J: TRBJ2-1; CDR3: CASNRGAGGYEQFF; DNA: TGTGCCAGCAACCGAGGAGCAGGGGGCTATGAGCAGTTCTTC
V: TRBV30; D: TRBD1; size: few; J: TRBJ1-1; CDR3: CAWTSGQMNTEAFF; DNA: TGTGCCTGGACCTCGGGACAGATGAACACTGAAGCTTTCTTT
V: TRBV21-1; D: .; size: .; J: TRBJ2-3; CDR3: CASSKGVRQGCPSTDTQYF; DNA: TGTGCCAGCAGCAAAGGAGTTAGGCAGGGTTGCCCATCCACAGATACGCAGTATTTT
V: TRBV25-1; D: .; size: .; J: TRBJ2-2; CDR3: CASSEGGELFF; DNA: TGTGCCAGCAGTGAGGGGGGGGAGCTGTTTTTT
V: TRBV7-8; D: TRBD2; size: .; J: TRBJ2-7; CDR3: CASSLEAGRNEQYF; DNA: TGTGCCAGCAGCTTAGAAGCGGGGAGGAACGAGCAGTACTTC
V: TRBV5-1; D: TRBD1; size: .; J: TRBJ1-5; CDR3: CASSLGQGAQPQHF; DNA: TGCGCCAGCAGCTTAGGACAGGGGGCCCAGCCCCAGCATTTT
V: TRBV28; D: TRBD1; size: .; J: TRBJ1-2; CDR3: CASSFGDSLYRGYTF; DNA: TGTGCCAGCAGTTTTGGGGACAGCCTATACAGGGGCTACACCTTC
V: TRBV6-1; D: .; size: .; J: TRBJ2-7; CDR3: CASSEAEVALYEQYF; DNA: TGTGCCAGCAGTGAAGCGGAGGTCGCACTTTACGAGCAGTACTTC
V: TRBV11-3; D: TRBD2; size: .; J: TRBJ2-1; CDR3: CASSRGLAGGYNEQFF; DNA: TGTGCCAGCAGTCGCGGACTAGCGGGGGGGTACAATGAGCAGTTCTTC
V: TRBV25-1; D: TRBD2; size: .; J: TRBJ2-3; CDR3: CASSEWASGKTDTQYF; DNA: TGTGCCAGCAGTGAATGGGCTAGCGGGAAGACAGATACGCAGTATTTT
V: TRBV11-3; D: .; size: .; J: TRBJ2-1; CDR3: CASSLVGGGGSYNEQFF; DNA: TGTGCCAGCAGCTTAGTTGGAGGGGGCGGCTCCTACAATGAGCAGTTCTTC
V: TRBV4-1; D: TRBD1; size: .; J: TRBJ1-5; CDR3: CASSQGWVRGQGIPTNQPQHF; DNA: TGCGCCAGCAGCCAAGGCTGGGTGAGGGGACAGGGAATCCCCACCAATCAGCCCCAGCATTTT
V: TRBV6-1; D: TRBD1; size: .; J: TRBJ2-2; CDR3: CASSRQGADTGELFF; DNA: TGTGCCAGCAGCCGACAGGGGGCTGACACCGGGGAGCTGTTTTTT
V: TRBV6-6; D: .; size: .; J: TRBJ1-1; CDR3: CASLGRHTEAFF; DNA: TGTGCCAGCCTAGGTCGTCACACTGAAGCTTTCTTT
V: TRBV28; D: .; size: .; J: TRBJ1-5; CDR3: CASRFDVPQPQHF; DNA: TGTGCCAGCAGATTCGACGTACCCCAGCCCCAGCATTTT
V: TRBV30; D: .; size: .; J: TRBJ1-1; CDR3: CAWNRDRLGTEAFF; DNA: TGTGCCTGGAACCGGGACCGACTGGGCACTGAAGCTTTCTTT
V: TRBV4-3; D: .; size: .; J: TRBJ2-3; CDR3: CASSQDYSPPPAQYF; DNA: TGCGCCAGCAGCCAAGATTATTCGCCGCCCCCAGCGCAGTATTTT
V: TRBV19; D: .; size: .; J: TRBJ1-3; CDR3: CASSPGGSGNTIYF; DNA: TGTGCCAGTAGCCCGGGCGGCTCTGGAAACACCATATATTTT
V: TRBV7-2; D: .; size: once; J: TRBJ2-2; CDR3: CASSLGIAGELFF; DNA: TGTGCCAGCAGCTTAGGAATCGCCGGGGAGCTGTTTTTT
V: TRBV2; D: TRBD2; size: .; J: TRBJ2-7; CDR3: CASALGGEQYF; DNA: TGTGCCAGCGCCCTCGGGGGGGAGCAGTACTTC
V: TRBV7-2; D: TRBD1; size: .; J: TRBJ1-2; CDR3: CARPGTGGGIGYGYTF; DNA: TGTGCCAGACCCGGGACAGGGGGCGGGATTGGCTATGGCTACACCTTC
V: TRBV5-1; D: TRBD1; size: once; J: TRBJ1-1; CDR3: CASSLGGGEVAFF; DNA: TGCGCCAGCAGCTTGGGAGGGGGCGAAGTAGCTTTCTTT
V: TRBV4-1; D: .; size: .; J: TRBJ2-5; CDR3: CASSVAWGAQETQYF; DNA: TGCGCCAGCAGCGTCGCTTGGGGGGCCCAAGAGACCCAGTACTTC
V: TRBV20-1; D: .; size: .; J: TRBJ2-7; CDR3: CSATRNPEQYF; DNA: TGCAGTGCTACCCGTAATCCGGAGCAGTACTTC
V: TRBV5-1; D: .; size: once; J: TRBJ1-1; CDR3: CASSGPDGREAFF; DNA: TGCGCCAGCAGCGGACCGGACGGGCGGGAGGCTTTCTTT
V: TRBV18; D: TRBD1; size: .; J: TRBJ2-1; CDR3: CASSRTGGYNEQFF; DNA: TGTGCCAGCTCACGGACAGGGGGGTACAATGAGCAGTTCTTC
V: TRBV5-6; D: .; size: .; J: TRBJ2-5; CDR3: CASSLDSLFWETQYF; DNA: TGTGCCAGCAGCTTGGACAGCCTTTTCTGGGAGACCCAGTACTTC
V: TRBV30; D: .; size: .; J: TRBJ1-1; CDR3: CAWGTGSRTEAFF; DNA: TGTGCCTGGGGCACAGGGTCCCGCACTGAAGCTTTCTTT
V: TRBV19; D: TRBD1; size: .; J: TRBJ2-7; CDR3: CASSIAGTGKHLVQQYF; DNA: TGTGCCAGTAGTATAGCTGGGACAGGAAAGCACCTCGTCCAGCAGTACTTC
V: TRBV7-8; D: .; size: .; J: TRBJ2-2; CDR3: CAARSAGGELFF; DNA: TGTGCCGCACGGTCAGCAGGCGGGGAGCTGTTTTTT
V: TRBV25-1; D: .; size: .; J: TRBJ2-7; CDR3: CASSRVGSSYEQYF; DNA: TGTGCCAGCAGTCGAGTAGGGAGCTCCTACGAGCAGTACTTC
V: TRBV11-3; D: .; size: once; J: TRBJ2-3; CDR3: CASSLFGTSTDTQYF; DNA: TGTGCCAGCAGCTTATTCGGTACTAGCACAGATACGCAGTATTTT
V: TRBV6-1; D: TRBD1; size: .; J: TRBJ2-7; CDR3: CASRAGTGGYEQYF; DNA: TGTGCCAGCAGGGCCGGGACAGGGGGCTACGAGCAGTACTTC
V: TRBV4-1; D: .; size: .; J: TRBJ1-2; CDR3: CASSQDRAVSNYGYTF; DNA: TGCGCCAGCAGCCAAGATCGCGCAGTATCAAACTATGGCTACACCTTC
V: TRBV18; D: TRBD1; size: few; J: TRBJ1-1; CDR3: CASSPTGGQAEAFF; DNA: TGTGCCAGCTCGCCTACAGGGGGCCAGGCTGAAGCTTTCTTT
V: TRBV7-9; D: TRBD2; size: .; J: TRBJ2-2; CDR3: CASSLAGLAGGRTGELFF; DNA: TGTGCCAGCAGCCTCGCGGGACTAGCGGGAGGCCGCACCGGGGAGCTGTTTTTT
V: TRBV5-4; D: TRBD1; size: .; J: TRBJ1-2; CDR3: CASSTRTTGEPYGYTF; DNA: TGTGCCAGCAGCACCCGAACCACAGGGGAGCCCTATGGCTACACCTTC
V: TRBV9; D: .; size: .; J: TRBJ1-4; CDR3: CASSPQGRPATNEKLFF; DNA: TGTGCCAGCAGCCCCCAAGGGAGGCCAGCAACTAATGAAAAACTGTTTTTT
V: TRBV2; D: TRBD1; size: .; J: TRBJ1-4; CDR3: CASSGQGQNEKLFF; DNA: TGTGCCAGCAGTGGACAGGGACAGAATGAAAAACTGTTTTTT
V: TRBV15; D: .; size: .; J: TRBJ2-1; CDR3: CATSPGLGTYNEQFF; DNA: TGTGCCACCAGCCCCGGCCTGGGGACCTACAATGAGCAGTTCTTC
V: TRBV5-1; D: .; size: .; J: TRBJ1-1; CDR3: CASSLGRGTENEAFF; DNA: TGCGCCAGCAGCTTGGGACGAGGGACGGAAAATGAAGCTTTCTTT
V: TRBV10-3; D: TRBD1; size: .; J: TRBJ2-7; CDR3: CAISAGTGDDRSYEQYF; DNA: TGTGCCATCAGTGCGGGGACAGGGGACGACCGCTCCTACGAGCAGTACTTC
V: TRBV5-1; D: TRBD1; size: once; J: TRBJ2-2; CDR3: CASSPGDRGTGELFF; DNA: TGCGCCAGCAGCCCAGGGGACAGGGGCACCGGGGAGCTGTTTTTT
V: TRBV5-1; D: .; size: .; J: TRBJ2-3; CDR3: CASSLGQFADTQYF; DNA: TGCGCCAGCAGCTTGGGGCAGTTCGCAGATACGCAGTATTTT
V: TRBV6-6; D: .; size: .; J: TRBJ1-1; CDR3: CAISQGGTEAFF; DNA: TGTGCCATCTCCCAAGGGGGCACTGAAGCTTTCTTT
V: TRBV2; D: TRBD1; size: .; J: TRBJ2-7; CDR3: CASSVLGQGASEQYF; DNA: TGTGCCAGCAGTGTTCTGGGACAGGGGGCTAGCGAGCAGTACTTC
V: TRBV2; D: TRBD2; size: .; J: TRBJ2-2; CDR3: CASYYGLAGATNTGELFF; DNA: TGTGCCAGCTACTACGGACTAGCGGGGGCCACGAACACCGGGGAGCTGTTTTTT
V: TRBV5-1; D: TRBD1; size: .; J: TRBJ2-7; CDR3: CASSWDSTYEQYF; DNA: TGCGCCAGCAGCTGGGACAGTACCTACGAGCAGTACTTC
V: TRBV2; D: .; size: .; J: TRBJ2-7; CDR3: CASSPLSGRTYEQYF; DNA: TGTGCCAGCAGTCCCCTTTCGGGAAGGACGTACGAGCAGTACTTC
V: TRBV7-8; D: .; size: .; J: TRBJ2-7; CDR3: CASSSPRGASYEQYF; DNA: TGTGCCAGCAGCTCACCACGTGGCGCGTCCTACGAGCAGTACTTC
V: TRBV6-4; D: .; size: .; J: TRBJ1-3; CDR3: CASSDSRASSGNTIYF; DNA: TGTGCCAGCAGTGACTCGAGGGCCAGCTCTGGAAACACCATATATTTT
V: TRBV27; D: TRBD2; size: once; J: TRBJ2-7; CDR3: CASSLWGTSGVSEQYF; DNA: TGTGCCAGCAGTTTATGGGGGACTAGCGGGGTTAGCGAGCAGTACTTC